This T cell receptor (beta chain) was observed in a study of T cell changes during pregnancy in multiple sclerosis. Profiling relied on immunoSEQ multiplex PCR, and the TCRdb table lists in-frame clones only, not all of them. This sample has roughly 58,000 clones; roughly 94% occur once, and the top ten carry approximately 3.7%. The trim removed 3 bases at V and 4 bases at J, leaving 4 bases unmatched. Germline V gives CDR1 LNHDA, CDR2 SQIVND (reference sequence). The CDR3 is 15 amino acids. The chain is built from TRBV19 and TRBJ2-1; 9 nucleotides match TRBD2. This specimen was CD8+ T cells from peripheral blood mononuclear cells, taken in the third trimester of pregnancy. This receptor was obtained from a female donor with multiple sclerosis, enrolled in a pregnancy study. CDR3 loop: CASSMVAGDYNEQFF. CDR3 coding DNA: TGTGCCAGTAGTATGGTAGCGGGGGATTACAATGAGCAGTTCTTC.